Below are 25 T cell receptor beta chains sequenced from a single sample in a study of blood T cell repertoires in COVID-19. Measured with immunoSEQ multiplex PCR; TCRdb has only the in-frame clones, and not every one. The sample lists about 76,000 clones; roughly 86% were seen once. Sequenced material: peripheral blood. Source of these receptors: a human donor in a cohort sampled during active COVID-19.

This sequence joins TRBV7-3 and TRBJ2-1, with a weak D call TRBD1 (6 bases). The CDR3 spans 15 residues. Germline V CDR1 and CDR2: SGHTA, FQGTGA. V lost 6 bases and J 0 bases, leaving 12 bases between the germline ends. The CDR3 region is CASSLDRSSYNEQFF. The CDR3 DNA sequence: TGTGCCAGCAGTCTTGACAGGAGCTCCTACAATGAGCAGTTCTTC.

This chain joins TRBV7-2 and TRBJ1-5; 9 positions match TRBD1. Germline trimming cut 1 base from V and 5 bases from J; bases unmatched to any gene: 6. CDR1 is SGHTA and CDR2 is FQGNSA in the germline V gene. There are 16 residues in the CDR3. CDR3 residues: CASSLDGTGFYQPQHF. As DNA, the CDR3 is TGTGCCAGCAGCTTAGACGGGACAGGGTTCTATCAGCCCCAGCATTTT.

The genes are TRBV2 and TRBJ1-2; 7 bases match TRBD1. This CDR3 is built from 14 residues. V dropped 10 bases and J dropped 6; count of bases not matched to a gene: 14. Germline CDR1 SNHLY, CDR2 FYNNEI. The CDR3 loop reads CANKQGMIGNGYTF. CDR3 nucleotide sequence: TGTGCCAACAAACAGGGGATGATCGGAAATGGCTACACCTTC.

This clone was observed once. The gene calls are TRBV10-2 and TRBJ2-1; a weak D match, TRBD1 (6 bases). With 2 bases removed from V and 7 bases from J, the gap between germline ends came to 9 bases. Looked up from germline, CDR1 is WSHSY and CDR2 is SAAADI. The CDR3 sequence is 13 residues long. Written as DNA, the CDR3 is TGCGCCAGCAGTGAGCAGGGGCTGAATGAGCAGTTCTTC. Translating it yields CASSEQGLNEQFF.

The CDR3 spells CASSLDPGTEYNEQFF. The CDR3 DNA reads TGTGCCAGCAGCTTGGACCCCGGGACAGAATACAATGAGCAGTTCTTC. The chain links TRBV5-4 to TRBJ2-1; 7 bases line up with TRBD1. Germline CDR1 SGHNT, CDR2 YYREEE (reference sequence). The trim removed 0 bases at V and 4 bases at J, leaving 7 bases unmatched. The CDR3 covers 16 residues.

The rearrangement uses TRBV28 and TRBJ1-2, with D maybe TRBD1 (5 bases). Germline V CDR1 and CDR2: MDHEN, SYDVKM. V was cut by 3 bases and J by 1 base, with 6 bases left in between. The CDR3 is made up of 13 amino acids. In DNA, the CDR3 is TGTGCCAGCAGTTTGGGGGGTAACTATGGCTACACCTTC. This translates into CASSLGGNYGYTF.

The chain has TRBV2 and TRBJ1-1, with a weak D call TRBD1 (6 bases). This CDR3 comprises 13 residues. The germline CDR1 and CDR2 sequences are SNHLY and FYNNEI. Trimming removed 6 bases from V and 5 bases from J, with 13 bases in between. The CDR3 here is CASSLSTGTEAFF. Here the CDR3 DNA reads TGTGCCAGCAGCCTGTCCACAGGGACTGAAGCTTTCTTT.

The rearrangement uses TRBV27 and TRBJ2-5, with 8 bases that match TRBD2. Germline lookup yields CDR1 MNHEY and CDR2 SMNVEV (reference sequence). The CDR3 runs 15 residues. Losses at the gene ends were 3 bases for V and 5 bases for J; bases not matched to a gene: 8. The CDR3 DNA is TGTGCCAGCAGTTTTAATAGCGGGGCTCAGGAGACCCAGTACTTC. Residues: CASSFNSGAQETQYF.

V usage is TRBV6-6 and J usage is TRBJ2-1, with TRBD1 identical over 8 bases. This CDR3 comprises 16 residues. CDR1 is MNHNY and CDR2 is SVGAGI in the germline V gene (reference sequence). V was clipped by 6 bases and J by 0 bases; unmatched bases: 7. The CDR3, as DNA: TGTGCCAGCAGGAAAGGGACAGGTCGCTCCTACAATGAGCAGTTCTTC. Translation: CASRKGTGRSYNEQFF.

The chain joins TRBV5-1 to TRBJ1-2; 9 nucleotides align to TRBD1. Trimming at V came to 0 bases and at J to 4 bases, leaving 10 bases not matched to a gene. Per germline, CDR1 SGHRS and CDR2 YFSETQ. CDR3 length equals 17 residues. CDR3 in amino acids: CASSLEGQGRILYGYTF. CDR3 sequence (DNA): TGCGCCAGCAGCTTGGAGGGACAGGGAAGGATCCTCTATGGCTACACCTTC.

The V and J genes are TRBV5-1 and TRBJ2-7, with TRBD2 identical over 8 bases. Per the germline V gene, CDR1 is SGHRS and CDR2 is YFSETQ. There are 14 residues in the CDR3. Germline trimming cut 0 bases from V and 3 bases from J; bases unmatched to any gene: 2. The CDR3: CASSLAGGYYEQYF. CDR3 nucleotide sequence: TGCGCCAGCAGCTTGGCGGGGGGGTACTACGAGCAGTACTTC.

The chain joins TRBV30 to TRBJ1-2; D gene ambiguous. The CDR3 runs to 13 residues. V was cut by 4 bases and J by 8 bases, with 17 bases left in between. The germline gives CDR1 GTSNPN, CDR2 SVGIG (reference sequence). CDR3: CAWTVEGSRGYTF. For the CDR3, the DNA is TGTGCCTGGACAGTTGAGGGCTCTCGGGGCTACACCTTC.

The chain is built from TRBV28 and TRBJ1-4, with TRBD1 matching over 7 bases. The CDR3 has 13 residues. The germline V gene encodes CDR1 MDHEN and CDR2 SYDVKM. J lost 7 bases, V lost 5 bases, and 4 bases had no gene match. The CDR3, as DNA: TGTGCCAGCAGTCTCGACAGGGTTGAAAAACTGTTTTTT. Its protein product is CASSLDRVEKLFF.

The chain employs TRBV5-6 and TRBJ2-7; 10 nucleotides align to TRBD1. CDR3 length: 15 amino acids. The germline V gene has CDR1 SGHDT and CDR2 YYEEEE. With 2 bases clipped from V and 7 bases from J, the junction kept 9 bases outside the gene matches. The CDR3 here is CASSFGGQGRGEQYF. CDR3 coding DNA: TGTGCCAGCAGCTTTGGGGGACAGGGGAGAGGGGAGCAGTACTTC.

This chain's CDR3 is CASSPKRGTEAFF. The DNA of the CDR3 is TGTGCCAGCTCACCAAAAAGGGGGACTGAAGCTTTCTTT. The chain recombines TRBV18 with TRBJ1-1, with a possible D match to TRBD1 (6 bases). The germline CDR1 and CDR2 sequences are KGHSH and LQKENI. The CDR3 has 13 residues. Deletions cut 2 bases from V and 5 bases from J, with 9 bases between.

This chain joins TRBV30 and TRBJ1-5; a possible D gene is TRBD1 (5 bases). The V and J ends lost 1 base and 6 bases respectively, with 13 bases between them. The CDR3 is 14 residues long. Per germline, CDR1 GTSNPN and CDR2 SVGIG (reference sequence). CDR3 region: CAWSAGAGGQPQHF. The CDR3 DNA is TGTGCCTGGAGTGCCGGGGCGGGGGGTCAGCCCCAGCATTTT.

J is TRBJ1-2 and V is TRBV18; tentative D call: TRBD1 (5 bases). Trimming cost V 3 bases and J 3 bases, with 23 bases left between them. Germline V gives CDR1 KGHSH, CDR2 LQKENI. The CDR3 is 18 residues long. The CDR3 region is CASSPFQPEKGSHYGYTF. As DNA, the CDR3 is TGTGCCAGCTCACCCTTTCAGCCCGAAAAGGGGTCGCACTATGGCTACACCTTC.

The chain has TRBV10-3 and TRBJ2-5, with TRBD2 identical over 10 bases. Germline V lookup: CDR1 ENHRY, CDR2 SYGVKD. This CDR3 contains 12 residues. Trimming at V came to 11 bases and at J to 4 bases, leaving 4 bases not matched to a gene. CDR3 nucleotides: TGTGCCGCCGCTAGCGGGGGAGAGACCCAGTACTTC. It codes for CAAASGGETQYF.

The CDR3 nucleotides read TGTGCCAGCAGTTTAGCCAGGGGTTATGGCTACACCTTC. The encoded protein is CASSLARGYGYTF. This chain uses TRBV28 with TRBJ1-2, with a possible D match to TRBD1 (6 bases). The CDR3 is made up of 13 amino acids. V was shortened by 2 bases and J by 5 bases, with 9 bases between the two germline ends. Per germline, CDR1 MDHEN and CDR2 SYDVKM.

V usage is TRBV4-2 and J usage is TRBJ2-3, with 7 bases matching TRBD2. Losses at the gene ends were 0 bases for V and 3 bases for J; bases not matched to a gene: 3. The CDR3 runs to 15 residues. CDR1 is LGHNA, CDR2 YNFKEQ, per germline. CDR3 nucleotide sequence: TGTGCCAGCAGCCAAGACGAACTAGCGACAGATACGCAGTATTTT. It codes for CASSQDELATDTQYF.

The gene calls are TRBV24-1 and TRBJ2-1; TRBD1 aligns across 9 bases. V was pared by 9 bases and J by 4 bases, with 9 bases of the junction left unmatched. This CDR3 is 15 amino acids long. Germline V gene lookup returns CDR1 KGHDR and CDR2 SFDVKD. This chain's CDR3 is CATSPRDRVYNEQFF. For the CDR3, the DNA is TGTGCCACCTCTCCCCGGGACAGGGTGTACAATGAGCAGTTCTTC.

This chain joins TRBV9 and TRBJ1-5; TRBD1 aligns across 7 bases. The CDR3 has 14 residues. The ends lost 4 bases at V and 4 bases at J; junction bases unmatched: 5. The germline V gene has CDR1 SGDLS and CDR2 YYNGEE. The CDR3: CASSPRDSNQPQHF. The CDR3 DNA follows: TGTGCCAGCAGCCCCCGGGACAGTAATCAGCCCCAGCATTTT.

V is TRBV5-4 and J is TRBJ2-6; tentative D call: TRBD1 (7 bases). This CDR3 comprises 19 residues. V gave up 2 bases and J gave up 0 bases, with 18 bases separating them. Germline CDR1 SGHNT, CDR2 YYREEE (reference sequence). This CDR3 is CASSFNALQGGSGANVLTF. DNA for the CDR3: TGTGCCAGCAGCTTTAACGCGCTTCAGGGGGGCTCTGGGGCCAACGTCCTGACTTTC.

The chain combines TRBV19 with TRBJ2-2; perhaps TRBD1 as D (6 bases). The CDR3 extends over 13 amino acids. CDR1 is LNHDA, CDR2 SQIVND, per germline (reference sequence). V gave up 5 bases and J gave up 13 bases, with 17 bases separating them. As DNA, the CDR3 is TGTGCCAGTAGTGGGGGACAAGGTGGTGGGCTGTTTTTT. Its translation: CASSGGQGGGLFF. The full variable domain, rest sourced from reference TRBV19 and TRBJ2-2, is DGGITQSPKYLFRKEGQNVTLSCEQNLNHDAMYWYRQDPGQGLRLIYYSQIVNDFQKGDIAEGYSVSREKKESFPLTVTSAQKNPTAFYLCASSGGQGGGLFFGEGSRLTVL.

The chain joins TRBV30 to TRBJ2-2, with a weak D call TRBD1 (5 bases). V was pared by 3 bases and J by 7 bases, with 12 bases between. The germline CDR1 and CDR2 sequences are GTSNPN and SVGIG (reference sequence). The CDR3 runs to 13 residues. CDR3 loop: CAWSPQGVGELFF. CDR3 coding DNA: TGTGCCTGGAGCCCGCAGGGCGTCGGGGAGCTGTTTTTT.